Following are 28 T cell receptor beta chains from one sample sequenced in a study of T cell repertoires in cytomegalovirus infection (dated by TCRdb to between 2018 and 2020). The instrument given in TCRdb is Illumina HiSeq 1500. Using fastp at Q25 and MiXCR, TCRdb reprocessed the public reads and kept productive beta chains. Identical CDR3 proteins give one entry, which carries the most common genes and DNA. For this sample the table gives 700,000 to 850,000 distinct CDR3 sequences, of which around a third were detected only once. Around 12% of the sample is held by the ten biggest clonotypes. Their target antigens are unknown. In light of the paper, this sample's treatment or condition label describes: in vitro stimulation with specific CMV peptide epitopes to enrich CMV-specific T cells. The source material was cultured CD8+ T cells from PBMCs, sampled from culture after CMV antigen stimulation. Source of these receptors: a human donor in good health (CMV status not recorded). Some clones in this sample may be carry-over from other donors' samples.

The sample holds a few counts of this clonotype. A read error may produce the germline difference seen at one junction end. J is TRBJ2-6 and V is TRBV7-6, with 8 bases that match TRBD1. Germline CDR1 is SGHVS and CDR2 is FNYEAQ. CDR3 length: 18 residues. CDR3 sequence (DNA): TGTGCTAGCAGCGGCTGGGACAGGCGACACTCTGGGGCCAACGTCCTGACTTTC. Translation gives CASSGWDRRHSGANVLTF. The entire variable domain, with the rest obtained from reference TRBV7-6 and TRBJ2-6, is as follows: GAGVSQSPRYKVTKRGQDVALRCDPISGHVSLYWYRQALGQGPEFLTYFNYEAQQDKSGLPNDRFSAERPEGSISTLTIQRTEQRDSAMYRCASSGWDRRHSGANVLTFGAGSRLTVL.

The genes are TRBV19 and TRBJ2-1; 7 bases align to TRBD2. This CDR3 has 14 residues. Germline V CDR1 and CDR2: LNHDA, SQIVND (reference sequence). V lost 4 bases and J lost 3; bases outside the gene matches: 3. CDR3 coding DNA: TGTGCCAGTAGTACTAAGCGGGGCTACAATGAGCAGTTCTTC. Translation gives CASSTKRGYNEQFF.

In this sample, this clonotype turned up a few times. The chain links TRBV29-1 to TRBJ2-5; tentative D call: TRBD1 (5 bases). V was pared by 4 bases and J by 5 bases, with 14 bases between. CDR1 SQVTM and CDR2 ANQGSEA come from the germline V gene. This CDR3 spans 13 amino acids. In nucleotides, the CDR3 is TGCAGCGTTGTTTGGGGCTACGGGGAGACCCAGTACTTC. This encodes CSVVWGYGETQYF. Based on the CDR3 plus reference TRBV29-1 and TRBJ2-5, the full variable domain is SAVISQKPSRDICQRGTSLTIQCQVDSQVTMMFWYRQQPGQSLTLIATANQGSEATYESGFVIDKFPISRPNLTFSTLTVSNMSPEDSSIYLCSVVWGYGETQYFGPGTRLLVL.

There are many counts of this clonotype. V gene TRBV10-2 combines with J gene TRBJ1-3; the D is unclear. Germline loops: CDR1 WSHSY, CDR2 SAAADI. Trimming took off 2 bases at V and 0 bases at J, with 8 bases between the two ends. This CDR3 contains 15 residues. This chain's CDR3 is CASSEGWPSGNTIYF. The DNA for the CDR3 is TGCGCCAGCAGTGAGGGTTGGCCCTCTGGAAACACCATATATTTT.

This clonotype came up a few times. The J gene is TRBJ1-1, the V gene TRBV20-1; unclear D gene. The V gene's germline CDR1 is DFQATT and CDR2 SNEGSKA (reference sequence). Deletions cut 0 bases from V and 2 bases from J, with 16 bases between. The CDR3 consists of 16 residues. This chain's CDR3 is CSARDRTHLTNTEAFF. The CDR3 nucleotides read TGCAGTGCTAGAGATCGGACTCACCTGACAAACACTGAAGCTTTCTTT.

V usage is TRBV20-1 and J usage is TRBJ2-7; D possibly matches TRBD1 or TRBD2 (5 bases each). With 4 bases removed from V and 3 bases from J, the gap between germline ends came to 16 bases. This CDR3 is built from 14 residues. Per the germline V gene, CDR1 is DFQATT and CDR2 is SNEGSKA (reference sequence). CDR3 region: CSAKPGRNDYEQYF. For the CDR3, the DNA is TGCAGTGCTAAACCGGGACGGAATGACTACGAGCAGTACTTC.

This chain connects TRBV19 to TRBJ2-1; D not certain. Germline V gene sequence: CDR1 LNHDA, CDR2 SQIVND (reference sequence). This CDR3 spans 14 amino acids. V shed 1 base and J shed 4 bases, with 8 bases lying between them. The CDR3 nucleotides read TGTGCCAGTAGTATAGGAAACGGTTACAATGAGCAGTTCTTC. Translation: CASSIGNGYNEQFF.

In the case of this clonotype: At one boundary the junction diverges from the germline segment, which might be a read error. V gene TRBV7-8 combines with J gene TRBJ2-5, with TRBD1 as a possible D gene (6 bases). Germline V gene data show CDR1 as SGHVS and CDR2 as FQNEAQ. The CDR3 length is 14 residues. This CDR3 is CVSIQPGDKETQYF. CDR3 DNA: TGTGTCAGCATCCAACCAGGGGATAAAGAGACCCAGTACTTC.

This clonotype was seen a handful of times. The V gene is TRBV4-1, the J gene TRBJ2-2, with 9 positions matching TRBD1. J was trimmed by 2 bases and V by 3 bases; bases with no gene match: 7. The germline V gene encodes CDR1 MGHRA and CDR2 YSYEKL. CDR3 length: 17 residues. The CDR3 sequence: CASSQEWTGANTGELFF. In nucleotides, the CDR3 is TGCGCCAGCAGCCAGGAATGGACAGGGGCTAACACCGGGGAGCTGTTTTTT.

This chain joins TRBV7-3 and TRBJ1-6; 10 nucleotides match TRBD1. The CDR3 is made up of 15 amino acids. CDR1 and CDR2 (germline): SGHTA, FQGTGA. The V and J ends lost 5 bases and 10 bases, in that order; junction bases with no gene match: 8. DNA for the CDR3: TGTGCCAGCAGCCTTATTGGGGACAGGGGCTCACCCCTCCACTTT. Encoded protein: CASSLIGDRGSPLHF.

The J gene is TRBJ2-3, the V gene TRBV9, with TRBD2 identical over 8 bases. Trimming cost V 1 base and J 1 base; bases outside gene matches: 5. CDR3 size: 16 residues. Looked up from germline, CDR1 is SGDLS and CDR2 is YYNGEE. As DNA, the CDR3 is TGTGCCAGCAGCGTACGAGCGGGGGATGGCACAGATACGCAGTATTTT. This sequence encodes CASSVRAGDGTDTQYF.

This clonotype was picked up a small number of times. The gene calls are TRBV20-1 and TRBJ2-1, with 7 positions matching TRBD1. The J segment lost 1 base and the V segment lost 0 bases, leaving 9 bases of the junction unmatched. Germline loops: CDR1 DFQATT, CDR2 SNEGSKA (reference sequence). The CDR3 spans 17 residues. The CDR3 spells CSARDFRQGNSYNEQFF. DNA of the CDR3: TGCAGTGCTAGAGATTTCCGACAGGGTAATTCCTACAATGAGCAGTTCTTC.

This clonotype was seen many times. V and J are TRBV7-9 and TRBJ2-5; D is ambiguous. The CDR3 is 14 amino acids. CDR1 SEHNR and CDR2 FQNEAQ come from the germline V gene (reference sequence). V was cut by 0 bases and J by 5 bases, with 10 bases left in between. The CDR3 bases are TGTGCCAGCAGCTTAGCTGTTGAGAAGGAGACCCAGTACTTC. Protein: CASSLAVEKETQYF.

The chain employs TRBV4-1 and TRBJ2-1; TRBD1 matches at 10 bases. Trimming at V came to 3 bases and at J to 7 bases, leaving 9 bases not matched to a gene. The CDR3 is made up of 16 amino acids. CDR1 is MGHRA and CDR2 is YSYEKL in the germline V gene. CDR3 in DNA: TGCGCCAGCAGCCACCTCCCGGGACAGGGGATTAATGAGCAGTTCTTC. Translating it yields CASSHLPGQGINEQFF.

This clonotype was detected only once. The rearrangement links TRBV19 to TRBJ2-3, with D hard to call. Trimming took off 5 bases at V and 2 bases at J, with 14 bases between the two ends. This CDR3 region has 15 residues. CDR1 and CDR2 (germline): LNHDA, SQIVND (reference sequence). CDR3 protein: CASSDDRNPTDTQYF. The DNA for the CDR3 is TGTGCCAGTAGTGACGACCGTAACCCCACAGATACGCAGTATTTT.

The chain has TRBV10-3 and TRBJ1-2; the D gene is possibly TRBD1 (5 bases). CDR3 length equals 14 residues. V lost 3 bases and J 3 bases, leaving 11 bases between the germline ends. CDR1 is ENHRY, CDR2 SYGVKD, per germline. CDR3 in amino acids: CAISDYGTDYGYTF. CDR3 DNA: TGTGCCATCAGTGACTACGGGACCGACTATGGCTACACCTTC.

V and J are TRBV2 and TRBJ2-1, with D possibly matching TRBD1 (6 bases). The CDR3 is made up of 14 amino acids. CDR1 and CDR2 from the germline V gene are SNHLY and FYNNEI. The ends were cut back, 8 bases at V and 5 bases at J, with 16 bases in the middle. The CDR3 protein is CASGRAGANNEQFF. The CDR3 bases are TGTGCCAGCGGGCGGGCAGGGGCAAACAATGAGCAGTTCTTC.

The chain carries TRBV7-9 and TRBJ1-3; D is uncertain. Germline CDR1 SEHNR, CDR2 FQNEAQ (reference sequence). Trimming took off 2 bases at V and 1 base at J, with 12 bases between the two ends. This CDR3 spans 16 amino acids. Here the CDR3 reads CASSLPGKSSGNTIYF. The CDR3 DNA follows: TGTGCCAGCAGCTTACCCGGGAAGAGTTCTGGAAACACCATATATTTT.

The chain carries TRBV29-1 and TRBJ2-1; 11 bases agree with TRBD2. The CDR3 runs to 14 residues. The germline V gene encodes CDR1 SQVTM and CDR2 ANQGSEA. V lost 4 bases, J lost 6 bases, and 5 bases stayed unmatched. The DNA of the CDR3 is TGCAGCGTTGGAACTAGCGGGGGTGTCAATGAGCAGTTCTTC. Its translation: CSVGTSGGVNEQFF.

This clonotype has at least ten counts. The DNA of the CDR3 is TGTGCCAGCAGCTCCCCCCGGGATAGCGGCTACGAGCAGTACTTC. This translates into CASSSPRDSGYEQYF. This chain uses TRBV7-9 with TRBJ2-7; a possible D gene is TRBD2 (6 bases). Trimming left V 4 bases short and J 3 bases short, with 16 bases between. Germline V gene sequence: CDR1 SEHNR, CDR2 FQNEAQ (reference sequence). CDR3 size: 15 residues.

The chain joins TRBV12-3 or TRBV12-4 to TRBJ2-3; tentative D call: TRBD2 (6 bases). Deletions cut 7 bases from V and 2 bases from J, with 19 bases between. The CDR3 is made up of 16 amino acids. CDR3 sequence reads: CASTPAGGRHTDTQYF. CDR3 coding DNA: TGTGCCAGCACTCCCGCCGGGGGACGACACACAGATACGCAGTATTTT.

With respect to this clonotype: The final CDR3 position lacks the conserved phenylalanine or tryptophan, pointing to a likely read error. The V gene is TRBV7-4, the J gene TRBJ2-7; 9 nucleotides match TRBD2. Germline V lookup: CDR1 SGHVT, CDR2 SQSDAQ. After removal of 1 base from V and 7 bases from J, the junction contained 11 bases not matched to a gene. The CDR3 runs to 16 residues. The CDR3 DNA sequence: TGTGCCAGCAGCTTAGTTGCGGGGGGGCCTGGTGAAGAGCAGTACTCC. Amino acids: CASSLVAGGPGEEQYS.

This clonotype has at least ten counts. The chain couples TRBV7-3 to TRBJ2-2; 8 bases line up with TRBD1. V shed 8 bases and J 1 base; nucleotides not matched to a gene: 9. The CDR3 contains 16 residues. Looked up from germline, CDR1 is SGHTA and CDR2 is FQGTGA. CDR3 region: CASRGSGQENTGELFF. The CDR3 region has the DNA TGTGCCAGCCGTGGATCGGGACAGGAGAACACCGGGGAGCTGTTTTTT.

The chain carries TRBV19 and TRBJ1-5; 10 bases align to TRBD1. The CDR3 length is 15 residues. Germline V gives CDR1 LNHDA, CDR2 SQIVND (reference sequence). Losses at the gene ends were 3 bases for V and 7 bases for J; bases not matched to a gene: 6. The CDR3 DNA reads TGTGCCAGTAGTATGCTCCGGGACAGGGGCCAGCCCCAGCATTTT. As protein: CASSMLRDRGQPQHF.

The rearrangement uses TRBV27 and TRBJ1-3; D may be TRBD1 (6 bases). The V and J ends lost 3 bases and 4 bases respectively, with 16 bases between them. CDR1 and CDR2 (germline): MNHEY, SMNVEV (reference sequence). This CDR3 has 16 amino acids. As DNA, the CDR3 is TGTGCCAGCAGTTTTGGTGGGGGCGGATCGGGAAACACCATATATTTT. As protein: CASSFGGGGSGNTIYF.

This clonotype was seen more than once but under ten times. The gene calls are TRBV7-6 and TRBJ2-7; 10 bases map to TRBD2. The CDR3 is 15 amino acids. Germline trimming cut 5 bases from V and 3 bases from J; bases unmatched to any gene: 7. CDR1 SGHVS and CDR2 FNYEAQ come from the germline V gene. CDR3 nucleotide sequence: TGTGCCAGCAGCCTGCTAGCGGGGGAGATCTACGAGCAGTACTTC. Protein: CASSLLAGEIYEQYF. The complete variable domain, with remaining parts taken from reference TRBV7-6 and TRBJ2-7, reads GAGVSQSPRYKVTKRGQDVALRCDPISGHVSLYWYRQALGQGPEFLTYFNYEAQQDKSGLPNDRFSAERPEGSISTLTIQRTEQRDSAMYRCASSLLAGEIYEQYFGPGTRLTVT.

This clonotype was seen a handful of times. The chain recombines TRBV6-5 with TRBJ1-1; D perhaps matches TRBD1 (6 bases). Trimming stripped 2 bases from V and 0 bases from J, with 10 bases between. CDR1 and CDR2 (germline): MNHEY, SVGAGI. This CDR3 contains 15 residues. The CDR3 nucleotides are TGTGCCAGCAGTTACGAGGACAGCATGAACACTGAAGCTTTCTTT. Its translation is CASSYEDSMNTEAFF.

The genes are TRBV7-8 and TRBJ2-1; D may be TRBD2 (6 bases). V was clipped by 2 bases and J by 0 bases, with 14 bases between them. CDR1 is SGHVS and CDR2 is FQNEAQ in the germline V gene. The CDR3 sequence is 17 residues long. CDR3 sequence: CASSLNPGVPSYNEQFF. The DNA of the CDR3 is TGTGCCAGCAGCTTAAATCCGGGGGTTCCCTCCTACAATGAGCAGTTCTTC.